The clone carrying this T cell receptor (beta chain) occurred a few times. What it binds is not known. V trimming: 1 base; J trimming: 2 bases; junction bases outside the gene matches: 3. This CDR3 contains 15 residues. Germline V CDR1 and CDR2: SQVTM, ANQGSEA. Full-length variable regions came from constant-region reverse primers plus semi-nested Nested Universal Primer A PCR. Using its own MiXCR run on the 5' RACE reads, TCRdb lists one record per CDR3 protein. The sample lists about 42,000 distinct CDR3 sequences, about 20% occurring once. Overall study results and limits: Tumor Treg TCRs overlapped most with tumor naive CD4+ cells. The larger-cohort validation was restricted to a single TCR beta V-J rearrangement rather than whole repertoires. Tumor memory CD4+ T cell TCR gene usage was found to cluster with blood and lymph node memory CD4+ cells and with lymph node naive CD4+ cells.

Treg sorting used a CD4+CD25+CD127-/low gate. The chain is built from TRBV29-1 and TRBJ2-1; TRBD1 matches 9 bases. The sequencing input was Tregs sorted from blood. This TCR came from a female donor with breast cancer. CDR3 in DNA: TGCAGCGTTGAAGGGGGACAGGGACCCTACAATGAGCAGTTCTTC. This translates into CSVEGGQGPYNEQFF.